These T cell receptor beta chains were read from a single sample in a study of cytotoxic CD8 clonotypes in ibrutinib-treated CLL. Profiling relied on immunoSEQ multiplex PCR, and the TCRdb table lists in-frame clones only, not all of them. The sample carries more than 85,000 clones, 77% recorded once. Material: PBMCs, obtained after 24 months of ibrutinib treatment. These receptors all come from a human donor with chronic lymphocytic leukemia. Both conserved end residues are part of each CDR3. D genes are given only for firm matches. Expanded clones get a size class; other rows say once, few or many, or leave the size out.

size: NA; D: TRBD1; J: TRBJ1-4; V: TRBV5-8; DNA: TGTGCCAGCAGCGAAACCTCCGGGACAGGGGTCTCGAAACTGTTTTTT; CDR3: CASSETSGTGVSKLFF
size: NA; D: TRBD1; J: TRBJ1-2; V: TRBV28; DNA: TGTGCCAGCAGGTTGGGACAGTCCTATGGCTACACCTTC; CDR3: CASRLGQSYGYTF
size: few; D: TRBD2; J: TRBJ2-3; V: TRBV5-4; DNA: TGTGCCAGCAGCCCGACTAGCGGTAACACAGATACGCAGTATTTT; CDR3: CASSPTSGNTDTQYF
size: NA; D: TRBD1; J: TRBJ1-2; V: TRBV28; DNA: TGTGCCAGCAGTTTACCGGCAGGGGGTTACTATGGCTACACCTTC; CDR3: CASSLPAGGYYGYTF
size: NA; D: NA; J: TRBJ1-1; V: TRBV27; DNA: TGTGCCAGCAGTTTAAAGGGTAGGGGGTTGGGGTACACTGAAGCTTTCTTT; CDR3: CASSLKGRGLGYTEAFF
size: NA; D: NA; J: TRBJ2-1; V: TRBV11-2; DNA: TGTGCCAGCAGCTCCCGGGCCCCGAAAAATGAGCAGTTCTTC; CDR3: CASSSRAPKNEQFF
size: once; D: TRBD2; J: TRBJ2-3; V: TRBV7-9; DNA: TGTGCCAGCAGCTTAGCCTTAGCGGGAAGAACAGATACGCAGTATTTT; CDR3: CASSLALAGRTDTQYF
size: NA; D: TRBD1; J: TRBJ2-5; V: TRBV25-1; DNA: TGTGCCAGCAGTGTGGGGACAGCGGCGGAGACCCAGTACTTC; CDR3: CASSVGTAAETQYF
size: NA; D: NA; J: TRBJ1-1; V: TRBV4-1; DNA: TGCGCCAGCAGCCAAGATCAGGGTACTGAAGCTTTCTTT; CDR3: CASSQDQGTEAFF
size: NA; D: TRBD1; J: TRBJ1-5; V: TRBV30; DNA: TGTGCCTGGAGTTTTGACAGGGGCAATCAGCCCCAGCATTTT; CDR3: CAWSFDRGNQPQHF
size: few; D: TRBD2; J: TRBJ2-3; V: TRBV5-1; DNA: TGCGCCAGCAGCTTGGATAGCGGGAGGGCAGATACGCAGTATTTT; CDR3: CASSLDSGRADTQYF
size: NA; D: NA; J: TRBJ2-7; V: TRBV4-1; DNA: TGCGCCAGCAGCTCCTACTACGAGCAGTACTTC; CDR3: CASSSYYEQYF
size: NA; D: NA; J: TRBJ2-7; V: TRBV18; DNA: TGTGCCAGCTCACCTCCGGACTACTCCTACGAGCAGTACTTC; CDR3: CASSPPDYSYEQYF
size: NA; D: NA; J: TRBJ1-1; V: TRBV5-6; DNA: TGTGCCAGCAGCTTATGGAGTGCAGGGGTGATCACTGAAGCTTTCTTT; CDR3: CASSLWSAGVITEAFF
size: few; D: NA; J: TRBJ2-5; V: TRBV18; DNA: TGTGCCAGCTACCGAGCACAAGAGACCCAGTACTTC; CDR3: CASYRAQETQYF
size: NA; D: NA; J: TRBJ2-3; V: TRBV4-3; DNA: TGCGCCAGCAGCCTTGACAGAAGCACAGATACGCAGTATTTT; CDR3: CASSLDRSTDTQYF
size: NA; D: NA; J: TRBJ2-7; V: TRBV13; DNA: TGTGCCAGCAGCTTAACTCCCCACCCCACGCGCTACGAGCAGTACTTC; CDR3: CASSLTPHPTRYEQYF
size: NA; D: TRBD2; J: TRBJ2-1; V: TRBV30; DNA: TGTGCCTGGAGTTCAGGGCTAGCGGGCGATGAGCAGTTCTTC; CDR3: CAWSSGLAGDEQFF
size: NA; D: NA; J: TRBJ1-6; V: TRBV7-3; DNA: TGTGCCAGCAGCCATACCCGGGAGAGTTCACCCCTCCACTTT; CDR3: CASSHTRESSPLHF
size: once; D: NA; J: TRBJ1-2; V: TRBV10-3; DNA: TGTGCCACCCGGGGGGGGGAAGGCTATGGCTACACCTTC; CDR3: CATRGGEGYGYTF
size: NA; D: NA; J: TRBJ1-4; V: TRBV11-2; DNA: TGTGCCAGCAGCTTGTTTGGGGCCAACTTTAGGAAACTGTTTTTT; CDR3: CASSLFGANFRKLFF
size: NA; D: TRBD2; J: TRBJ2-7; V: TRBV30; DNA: TGTGCCTGGAGGCCTAGCGGTCGATACGAGCAGTACTTC; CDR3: CAWRPSGRYEQYF
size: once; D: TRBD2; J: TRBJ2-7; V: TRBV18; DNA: TGTGCCAGCACCGGGACTAGCGGCTACGAGCAGTACTTC; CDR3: CASTGTSGYEQYF
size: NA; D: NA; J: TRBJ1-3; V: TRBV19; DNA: TGTGCCAGTAACGATGGTTCCAGACTATATTTT; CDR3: CASNDGSRLYF
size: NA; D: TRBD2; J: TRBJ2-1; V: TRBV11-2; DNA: TGTGCCAGCAGCCTAAGCGGGGGGTGGTACAATGAGCAGTTCTTC; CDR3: CASSLSGGWYNEQFF
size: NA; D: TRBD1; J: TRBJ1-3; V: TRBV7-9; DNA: TGTGCCAGCAGCGGGCGGACAGGGGGTTCTGGAAACACCATATATTTT; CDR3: CASSGRTGGSGNTIYF
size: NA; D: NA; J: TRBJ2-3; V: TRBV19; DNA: TGTGCCAGTAGCCCCCGGGCCTCCCCTTTGGATACGCAGTATTTT; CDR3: CASSPRASPLDTQYF
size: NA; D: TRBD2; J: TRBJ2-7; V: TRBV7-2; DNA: TGTGCCAGCAGCTCCTCGAGACTAGCAACCTACGAGCAGTACTTC; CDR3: CASSSSRLATYEQYF
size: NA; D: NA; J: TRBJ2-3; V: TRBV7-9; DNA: TGTGCCAGCAGCTTAGGGTCGGGCACAGATACGCAGTATTTT; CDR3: CASSLGSGTDTQYF
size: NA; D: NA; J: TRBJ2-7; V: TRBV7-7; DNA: TGTGCTAGCAGCCCAGACACCGGAAGGGACGAGCAGTACTTC; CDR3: CASSPDTGRDEQYF
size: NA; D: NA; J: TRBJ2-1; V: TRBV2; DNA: TGTGCCAGCAGCACCGAGGCTTCCTCCTACAATGAGCAGTTCTTC; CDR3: CASSTEASSYNEQFF
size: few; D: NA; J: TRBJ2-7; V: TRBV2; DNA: TGTGCCACCCAGGAAAGGTCAGATCCAACCTACGAGCAGTACTTC; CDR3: CATQERSDPTYEQYF
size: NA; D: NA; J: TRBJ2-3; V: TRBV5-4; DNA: TGTGCCAGCAGCTTGGGTCTCTCTAACACAGATACGCAGTATTTT; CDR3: CASSLGLSNTDTQYF
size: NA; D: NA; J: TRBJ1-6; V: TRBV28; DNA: TGTGCCAGCAGTTTAGGGGCGAGCTCCTATAATTCACCCCTCCACTTT; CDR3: CASSLGASSYNSPLHF
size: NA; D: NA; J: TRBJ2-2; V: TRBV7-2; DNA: TGTGCCAGTGGGATCGGCGGGGCGAACACCGGGGAGCTGTTTTTT; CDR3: CASGIGGANTGELFF
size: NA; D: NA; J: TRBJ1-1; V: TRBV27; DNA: TGTGCCAGCAGTCAGTCCCGGGGCATAATGAACACTGAAGCTTTCTTT; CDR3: CASSQSRGIMNTEAFF